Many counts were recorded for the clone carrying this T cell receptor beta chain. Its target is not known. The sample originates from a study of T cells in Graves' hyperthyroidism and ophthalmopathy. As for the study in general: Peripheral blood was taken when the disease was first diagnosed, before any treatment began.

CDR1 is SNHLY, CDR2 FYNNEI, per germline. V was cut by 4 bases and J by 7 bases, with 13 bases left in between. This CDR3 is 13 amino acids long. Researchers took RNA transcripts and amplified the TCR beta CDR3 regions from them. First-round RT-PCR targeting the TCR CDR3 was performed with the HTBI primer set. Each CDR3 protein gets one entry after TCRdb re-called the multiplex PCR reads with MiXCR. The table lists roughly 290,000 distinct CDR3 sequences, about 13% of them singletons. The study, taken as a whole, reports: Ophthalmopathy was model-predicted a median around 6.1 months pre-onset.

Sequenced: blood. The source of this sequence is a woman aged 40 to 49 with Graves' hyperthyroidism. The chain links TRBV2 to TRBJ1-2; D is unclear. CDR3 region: CASSVGRVGGYTF. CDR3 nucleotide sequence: TGTGCCAGCAGTGTGGGGAGGGTTGGTGGCTACACCTTC.